The 4 T cell receptor beta chains reported below all come from one sample, sequenced in a study of vaccination effects on CD4 cells after COVID-19. Generated by immunoSEQ multiplex PCR, the TCRdb table keeps only in-frame clones and is missing some. The repertoire has more than 20,000 clones, 55% to 75% of them found once; the top ten carry under 15%. Antigen-specific CD4+ T cells were first expanded with viral peptide pools by the ViraFEST assay and only then sequenced. Isolation of CD4+ T cells took place after about ten days of culture. Nucleocapsid antibodies stayed negative before and after vaccination, showing no earlier SARS-CoV-2 infection. These receptors' targets are unknown. Sequenced material: CD4+ T cells from PBMCs cultured with HCoV-OC43 spike peptides, taken before COVID-19 vaccination. The subset denotes: HCoV-OC43 spike overlapping peptide pool stimulation. The source is a human donor who received a COVID-19 vaccine.

The gene calls are TRBV5-4 and TRBJ1-2, with 7 bases aligning to TRBD1. J lost 4 bases, V lost 5 bases, and 11 bases had no gene match. Germline values: CDR1 SGHNT, CDR2 YYREEE (reference sequence). The CDR3 covers 15 residues. CDR3 residues: CASSPEGAQGYGYTF. In nucleotides, the CDR3 is TGTGCCAGCAGTCCGGAGGGGGCGCAGGGCTATGGCTACACCTTC.

The chain links TRBV5-6 to TRBJ2-4, with 7 positions matching TRBD2. CDR1 and CDR2 from the germline V gene are SGHDT and YYEEEE. The CDR3 length is 16 residues. After removal of 3 bases from V and 0 bases from J, the junction contained 6 bases not matched to a gene. CDR3 sequence reads: CASSSWGGLAKNIQYF. CDR3 nucleotides: TGTGCCAGCAGCTCATGGGGGGGACTAGCCAAAAACATTCAGTACTTC.

This clone was seen just once. The rearrangement links TRBV7-2 to TRBJ1-2; tentatively, D is TRBD1 (5 bases). The CDR3 length is 15 residues. Trimming removed 4 bases at V and 7 bases at J, with 19 bases between. From germline, CDR1 is SGHTA and CDR2 FQGNSA. The CDR3 here is CASSSLRGESPGYTF. The CDR3 nucleotides are TGTGCCAGCAGCTCCCTCCGGGGGGAGAGCCCTGGCTACACCTTC.

V usage is TRBV5-6 and J usage is TRBJ2-2, with TRBD2 identical over 7 bases. The germline gives CDR1 SGHDT, CDR2 YYEEEE. The CDR3 spans 16 residues. V trimming: 2 bases; J trimming: 6 bases; junction bases outside the gene matches: 10. CDR3: CASSLRSGATPGELFF. The CDR3 DNA reads TGTGCCAGCAGCTTACGGAGCGGGGCAACCCCCGGGGAGCTGTTTTTT.